The 26 T cell receptor beta chains below were found in one sample sequenced in a study of shared clonotypes between healthy human individuals. CD45RO negativity and positive selection for CCR7 defined naive CD8 cells, a population that excluded terminally differentiated effector memory CD45RA+ cells. Libraries were prepared by immunoSEQ multiplex PCR; TCRdb keeps only in-frame clonotypes and omits some of them. The repertoire consists of hundreds of thousands of clones, with approximately 96% occurring once and the leading ten covering more than 0.085%. The sample comprised naive CD8+ T cells sorted from blood. Source of these receptors: a woman aged 25 to 39 in good health.

This rearrangement joins TRBV27 to TRBJ2-7; D is perhaps TRBD1 or TRBD2 (6 bases each). This CDR3 spans 16 amino acids. CDR1 is MNHEY, CDR2 SMNVEV, per germline (reference sequence). Trimming shortened V by 2 bases and J by 2 bases, and 16 bases separated the two germline ends. The CDR3, as DNA: TGTGCCAGCAGTTTAGTTCCAGGAGGGGGGACCTACGAGCAGTACTTC. Its protein product is CASSLVPGGGTYEQYF.

This chain uses TRBV10-2 with TRBJ1-1, with D possibly being TRBD1 (5 bases). The CDR3 runs 14 residues. Germline values: CDR1 WSHSY, CDR2 SAAADI. V was shortened by 2 bases and J by 4 bases, with 11 bases between the two germline ends. The CDR3 loop reads CASSEPRGGTEAFF. DNA of the CDR3: TGCGCCAGCAGTGAGCCCCGGGGGGGCACTGAAGCTTTCTTT.

The chain joins TRBV13 to TRBJ2-7; a possible D gene is TRBD2 (6 bases). This CDR3 is 14 amino acids long. Germline values: CDR1 PRHDT, CDR2 FYEKMQ (reference sequence). Trimming left V 5 bases short and J 6 bases short, with 17 bases between. CDR3 sequence reads: CASSPPRESGEQYF. CDR3 nucleotide sequence: TGTGCCAGCAGCCCCCCTCGGGAGTCCGGCGAGCAGTACTTC.

This chain links TRBV10-2 with TRBJ2-7, with D possibly being TRBD2 (6 bases). V lost 6 bases, J lost 1 base, and 16 bases lay in between. The CDR3 has 15 amino acids. CDR1 is WSHSY and CDR2 is SAAADI in the germline V gene. The CDR3 DNA reads TGCGCCAGCAGAGCGGGCCAGCTGGGGTCCTACGAGCAGTACTTC. Its translation: CASRAGQLGSYEQYF.

On this clone itself: A read error may account for a junction end that differs from germline. This chain joins TRBV7-8 and TRBJ2-1; D is undetermined. From germline, CDR1 is SGHVS and CDR2 FQNEAQ. The CDR3 is 12 amino acids. CDR3 coding DNA: TGTGCCAGCAGCTCCTCCTCCAATGAGCAGTTCTTC. Encoded protein: CASSSSSNEQFF. Filled out from reference TRBV7-8 and TRBJ2-1, the complete variable domain reads GAGVSQSPRYKVAKRGQDVALRCDPISGHVSLFWYQQALGQGPEFLTYFQNEAQLDKSGLPSDRFFAERPEGSVSTLKIQRTQQEDSAVYLCASSSSSNEQFFGPGTRLTVL.

This clone appeared once. The rearrangement uses TRBV7-9 and TRBJ2-7; 7 bases agree with TRBD1. The V gene's germline CDR1 is SEHNR and CDR2 FQNEAQ (reference sequence). The V segment lost 4 bases and the J segment 0 bases; nucleotides outside the gene matches: 9. This CDR3 comprises 16 residues. CDR3 DNA: TGTGCCAGCAGCTCCGTTGGACAGGACAGCTCCTACGAGCAGTACTTC. It translates to CASSSVGQDSSYEQYF.

The chain links TRBV28 to TRBJ1-4; D gene uncertain. Germline V lookup: CDR1 MDHEN, CDR2 SYDVKM. The V end lost 4 bases, the J end lost 9 bases, and 18 bases lay between the germline ends. This CDR3 spans 15 amino acids. CDR3 amino acids: CASSSPVFQQQKLFF. CDR3 sequence (DNA): TGTGCCAGCAGTTCCCCTGTCTTCCAACAACAAAAACTGTTTTTT.

V gene TRBV7-9 combines with J gene TRBJ2-1; 7 bases map to TRBD2. CDR1 is SEHNR and CDR2 is FQNEAQ in the germline V gene (reference sequence). The ends lost 4 bases at V and 2 bases at J; junction bases unmatched: 2. The CDR3 has 14 residues. In nucleotides, the CDR3 is TGTGCCAGCAGCTCGCTAGCGGCCTACAATGAGCAGTTCTTC. Translating gives CASSSLAAYNEQFF.

With respect to this clone: At the DNA level, this CDR3 is encoded by other sequences in the same sample as well. CDR3 protein: CASSLGGTQYF. The CDR3 DNA follows: TGTGCCAGCAGCTTAGGAGGTACGCAGTATTTT. The chain joins TRBV7-9 to TRBJ2-3; no clear D. This CDR3 is 11 amino acids long. Trimming took off 1 base at V and 8 bases at J, with 4 bases between the two ends. CDR1 and CDR2 from the germline V gene are SEHNR and FQNEAQ (reference sequence).

The chain is built from TRBV28 and TRBJ2-7; weak D call: TRBD2 (6 bases). The ends were cut back, 2 bases at V and 2 bases at J, with 10 bases in the middle. CDR1 is MDHEN and CDR2 is SYDVKM in the germline V gene. The CDR3 runs 14 residues. This chain's CDR3 is CASSLAGQTYEQYF. CDR3 DNA sequence: TGTGCCAGCAGTTTAGCGGGGCAAACCTACGAGCAGTACTTC.

The chain links TRBV5-6 to TRBJ2-7; a weak D match, TRBD1 (5 bases). The CDR3 is made up of 12 amino acids. The V and J ends lost 4 bases and 4 bases respectively, with 9 bases between them. Looked up from germline, CDR1 is SGHDT and CDR2 is YYEEEE. CDR3 in DNA: TGTGCCAGCAGCGATCAGGGATACGAGCAGTACTTC. Its translation is CASSDQGYEQYF.

V gene TRBV9 combines with J gene TRBJ1-1; perhaps TRBD1 as D (6 bases). CDR3 length: 13 amino acids. CDR1 SGDLS and CDR2 YYNGEE come from the germline V gene. Trimming removed 4 bases from V and 5 bases from J, with 12 bases in between. The CDR3 DNA reads TGTGCCAGCAGCCTGGGGGGGCGTACTGAAGCTTTCTTT. It encodes CASSLGGRTEAFF. Supplemented by reference TRBV9 and TRBJ1-1, the full variable domain reads DSGVTQTPKHLITATGQRVTLRCSPRSGDLSVYWYQQSLDQGLQFLIQYYNGEERAKGNILERFSAQQFPDLHSELNLSSLELGDSALYFCASSLGGRTEAFFGQGTRLTVV.

This clone was seen once. The chain links TRBV11-1 to TRBJ2-5; 7 bases map to TRBD1. After removal of 3 bases from V and 0 bases from J, the junction contained 4 bases not matched to a gene. This CDR3 contains 15 residues. Germline V gene data show CDR1 as SGHAT and CDR2 as FQDESV (reference sequence). CDR3 residues: CASSFTGAYQETQYF. DNA of the CDR3: TGTGCCAGCAGCTTTACAGGGGCTTACCAAGAGACCCAGTACTTC.

The J gene is TRBJ1-1, the V gene TRBV6-1; D unclear. Between the trimmed V and J ends, which lost 1 base and 0 bases, there was a span of 9 bases. Germline CDR1 reads MNHNS; CDR2 reads SASEGT. This CDR3 comprises 15 residues. The CDR3 protein is CASSEGRGLNTEAFF. In DNA, the CDR3 is TGTGCCAGCAGTGAAGGTCGAGGGTTGAACACTGAAGCTTTCTTT.

The gene calls are TRBV28 and TRBJ2-7, with D possibly TRBD2 on 6 matching bases. Trimming removed 6 bases at V and 1 base at J, with 10 bases between. This CDR3 spans 13 amino acids. Germline values: CDR1 MDHEN, CDR2 SYDVKM. This chain's CDR3 is CASSAGLSYEQYF. CDR3 coding DNA: TGTGCCAGCAGCGCGGGACTGTCCTACGAGCAGTACTTC.

The V call is TRBV27, the J call TRBJ2-2; 11 bases map to TRBD2. Germline V gene sequence: CDR1 MNHEY, CDR2 SMNVEV (reference sequence). The CDR3 extends over 18 amino acids. J was trimmed by 0 bases and V by 1 base; bases with no gene match: 4. This CDR3 reads CASSLLLAGGPNTGELFF. The CDR3 coding sequence is TGTGCCAGCAGTTTATTATTAGCGGGAGGGCCGAACACCGGGGAGCTGTTTTTT.

A few counts support this clone. Other DNA sequences in the sample encode the same CDR3. The chain uses TRBV27 and TRBJ1-5, with D uncertain. Germline CDR1 and CDR2: MNHEY and SMNVEV (reference sequence). V was cut by 8 bases and J by 4 bases, with 6 bases left in between. The CDR3 covers 11 residues. CDR3: CASGLNQPQHF. The CDR3 DNA sequence: TGTGCCAGCGGGTTAAATCAGCCCCAGCATTTT.

This sequence joins TRBV7-8 and TRBJ2-7; D is undetermined. V lost 1 base, J lost 6 bases, and 13 bases lay in between. CDR3 length equals 14 residues. CDR1 is SGHVS and CDR2 is FQNEAQ in the germline V gene. The CDR3 loop is CASSLEYYVVEQYF. CDR3 DNA sequence: TGTGCCAGCAGCTTAGAGTACTACGTTGTCGAGCAGTACTTC.

For the CDR3, the DNA is TGCGCCAGCAGCCAAGAAACCCCGCAGGGTTTGGGCACTGAAGCTTTCTTT. Amino acids: CASSQETPQGLGTEAFF. The chain joins TRBV4-1 to TRBJ1-1, with D possibly being TRBD1 (5 bases). The CDR3 runs to 17 residues. Deletions cut 0 bases from V and 4 bases from J, with 18 bases between. CDR1 MGHRA and CDR2 YSYEKL come from the germline V gene.

This clone occurred once. J is TRBJ2-1 and V is TRBV27; D is unclear. Germline CDR1 is MNHEY and CDR2 is SMNVEV (reference sequence). V lost 5 bases and J lost 6, with 20 bases in between. The CDR3 sequence is 16 residues long. The CDR3 here is CASSLSVPGKGNEQFF. The CDR3 DNA reads as TGTGCCAGCAGTCTCTCCGTACCTGGGAAGGGCAATGAGCAGTTCTTC.

The V and J genes are TRBV6-5 and TRBJ1-1; 8 bases agree with TRBD1. The CDR3 runs 14 residues. J gave up 4 bases and V 4 bases, and 5 bases lay outside the gene matches. Per germline, CDR1 MNHEY and CDR2 SVGAGI. The CDR3 loop is CASSLQGGFTEAFF. Written as DNA, the CDR3 is TGTGCCAGCAGTTTACAGGGGGGCTTCACTGAAGCTTTCTTT.

This clone was observed once. The chain has TRBV28 and TRBJ1-2; 10 bases fit TRBD1. Per germline, CDR1 MDHEN and CDR2 SYDVKM. The V segment lost 6 bases and the J segment 6 bases; nucleotides outside the gene matches: 16. There are 17 residues in the CDR3. The DNA for the CDR3 is TGTGCCAGCAGGAGTTATGCCGGGACAGGGGCATATCATGGCTACACCTTC. This encodes CASRSYAGTGAYHGYTF.

In its sample, this clone was seen a few times. V and J are TRBV9 and TRBJ1-1; unclear D gene. The V gene lost 5 bases and the J gene lost 2 bases, with 7 bases spanning the gap. The CDR3 is 12 residues long. The germline V gene has CDR1 SGDLS and CDR2 YYNGEE. The CDR3 spells CASSLGNTEAFF. Here the CDR3 DNA reads TGTGCCAGCAGTCTTGGAAACACTGAAGCTTTCTTT.

Concerning this clone: Within the sample, other DNA sequences also encode this same CDR3. This chain connects TRBV7-9 to TRBJ1-4, with D uncertain. Trimming removed 1 base at V and 5 bases at J, with 5 bases between. The germline gives CDR1 SEHNR, CDR2 FQNEAQ (reference sequence). The CDR3 runs 13 residues. CDR3 residues: CASSLGGNEKLFF. The CDR3 DNA sequence: TGTGCCAGCAGCTTAGGCGGCAATGAAAAACTGTTTTTT.

The gene calls are TRBV2 and TRBJ2-1, with 10 bases lining up with TRBD2. Germline lookup yields CDR1 SNHLY and CDR2 FYNNEI. The CDR3 is made up of 16 amino acids. V shed 2 bases and J 9 bases; nucleotides not matched to a gene: 10. The CDR3 is CASSERASGSVSEQFF. In DNA form, the CDR3 reads TGTGCCAGCAGTGAAAGGGCTAGCGGGAGCGTTTCTGAGCAGTTCTTC.

The sample holds one count of this clone. V and J are TRBV29-1 and TRBJ2-5, with a possible D match to TRBD1 (6 bases). With the DNA end fitting TRBJ2-7 better, the J assignment may be wrong. Per the germline V gene, CDR1 is SQVTM and CDR2 is ANQGSEA. The CDR3 totals 16 residues. The CDR3 DNA reads as TGCAGCGTTGAATGGCGTACAGGGACACAAACCTACGAGCAGTACTTC. Translation: CSVEWRTGTQTYEQYF.